Below are 9 T cell receptor beta chains sequenced from a single sample in a study of CD8 T cells in Susac syndrome. Random hexamers were used to reverse transcribe about 0.45 to 1 ug of RNA. TCRdb re-called the immunoSEQ multiplex PCR reads with MiXCR, one entry per CDR3 protein. The sample has about 200,000 distinct CDR3 sequences; roughly 94% are singletons. The specimen was CD4+ T cells from PBMCs. These receptor sequences come from a human donor in good health.

Only one count was recorded for this clonotype. The chain employs TRBV7-9 and TRBJ1-2; possibly TRBD1 for D (5 bases). Trimming stripped 0 bases from V and 7 bases from J, with 12 bases between. Per germline, CDR1 SEHNR and CDR2 FQNEAQ (reference sequence). The CDR3 has 14 amino acids. This CDR3 reads CASSLAAGFVGYTF. The CDR3 nucleotides read TGTGCCAGCAGCTTAGCGGCAGGGTTTGTTGGCTACACCTTC. Full variable domain (rest looked up from reference TRBV7-9 and TRBJ1-2): DTGVSQNPRHKITKRGQNVTFRCDPISEHNRLYWYRQTLGQGPEFLTYFQNEAQLEKSRLLSDRFSAERPKGSFSTLEIQRTEQGDSAMYLCASSLAAGFVGYTFGSGTRLTVV.

The genes are TRBV13 and TRBJ1-1, with a possible D match to TRBD1 (5 bases). Trimming removed 1 base from V and 1 base from J, with 16 bases in between. Germline CDR1 PRHDT, CDR2 FYEKMQ (reference sequence). The CDR3 loop spans 17 amino acids. CDR3 in amino acids: CASSLELSRQQNTEAFF. In DNA, the CDR3 is TGTGCCAGCAGCTTAGAACTAAGTCGACAGCAGAACACTGAAGCTTTCTTT. Full variable domain (outside the CDR3, taken from reference TRBV13 and TRBJ1-1): AAGVIQSPRHLIKEKRETATLKCYPIPRHDTVYWYQQGPGQDPQFLISFYEKMQSDKGSIPDRFSAQQFSDYHSELNMSSLELGDSALYFCASSLELSRQQNTEAFFGQGTRLTVV.

V gene TRBV20-1 combines with J gene TRBJ1-5; D is possibly TRBD1 (6 bases). The germline gives CDR1 DFQATT, CDR2 SNEGSKA (reference sequence). Trimming took off 5 bases at V and 0 bases at J, with 14 bases between the two ends. The CDR3 runs 15 residues. The CDR3: CSAGGQGNSNQPQHF. CDR3 DNA: TGCAGTGCTGGGGGGCAGGGTAATAGCAATCAGCCCCAGCATTTT.

The chain uses TRBV19 and TRBJ2-3; 8 nucleotides line up with TRBD1. With 7 bases clipped from V and 3 bases from J, the junction kept 12 bases outside the gene matches. CDR1 and CDR2 (germline): LNHDA, SQIVND (reference sequence). The CDR3 has 16 amino acids. In nucleotides, the CDR3 is TGTGCCAGTAATCCTCGGACAGGGCTAGAGACAGATACGCAGTATTTT. It specifies CASNPRTGLETDTQYF.

The chain links TRBV19 to TRBJ2-1; maybe TRBD1 (7 bases). The CDR3 loop spans 14 amino acids. V was clipped by 6 bases and J by 15 bases, with 24 bases between them. Germline V gene sequence: CDR1 LNHDA, CDR2 SQIVND (reference sequence). CDR3 amino acids: CASSNQGTRGVWFF. CDR3 nucleotide sequence: TGTGCCAGTAGCAACCAGGGGACCAGGGGGGTGTGGTTCTTC.

The V gene is TRBV9, the J gene TRBJ2-7, with a weak D call TRBD1 (5 bases). The CDR3 loop spans 14 amino acids. CDR1 and CDR2 from the germline V gene are SGDLS and YYNGEE. V lost 0 bases to trimming and J lost 3 bases, with 10 bases between them. CDR3 protein: CASSVGGTNYEQYF. Written as DNA, the CDR3 is TGTGCCAGCAGCGTAGGGGGCACCAACTACGAGCAGTACTTC.

V and J are TRBV10-3 and TRBJ2-7; 10 nucleotides line up with TRBD2. The CDR3 sequence is 14 residues long. The J segment lost 5 bases and the V segment lost 2 bases, leaving 3 bases of the junction unmatched. The germline V gene has CDR1 ENHRY and CDR2 SYGVKD. CDR3 protein: CAISELAGVHEQYF. For the CDR3, the DNA is TGTGCCATCAGTGAGCTAGCGGGGGTCCACGAGCAGTACTTC.

This chain links TRBV5-1 with TRBJ2-2; 8 bases fit TRBD1. Germline-derived CDR1 and CDR2 are SGHRS and YFSETQ. CDR3 length: 16 residues. V lost 6 bases to trimming and J lost 3 bases; unmatched junction nucleotides: 10. The CDR3 reads CASNIQGARDTGELFF. For the CDR3, the DNA is TGCGCCAGCAATATCCAGGGGGCGCGGGACACCGGGGAGCTGTTTTTT. Drawing the rest from reference TRBV5-1 and TRBJ2-2, the complete variable domain is KAGVTQTPRYLIKTRGQQVTLSCSPISGHRSVSWYQQTPGQGLQFLFEYFSETQRNKGNFPGRFSGRQFSNSRSEMNVSTLELGDSALYLCASNIQGARDTGELFFGEGSRLTVL.

The chain combines TRBV9 with TRBJ2-3, with D perhaps matching TRBD1 or TRBD2 (6 bases each). Germline V gives CDR1 SGDLS, CDR2 YYNGEE. Trimming left V 4 bases short and J 2 bases short, with 11 bases between. This CDR3 has 14 residues. The CDR3 region has the DNA TGTGCCAGCAGCCCCCCGGGGGCCACAGATACGCAGTATTTT. Translation gives CASSPPGATDTQYF.